Below are 32 T cell receptor beta chains sequenced from a single sample in a study of CD8+CD57+ T cells in acquired aplastic anemia (dated by TCRdb to 2017 to 2018). Expansion of CD8+CD57+ cells had been shown by flow cytometry in the patients chosen for sequencing. TCRdb names Illumina HiSeq 2000 as the instrument used. TCR beta VDJ combination and CDR3 sequence profiling used genomic DNA as the template. TCRdb passed the public sequencing reads through fastp at Q25 and MiXCR, retaining productive beta sequences. Every entry covers one CDR3 protein and lists the most common genes and DNA from its rows. Recorded for this sample are a few hundred thousand distinct CDR3 sequences; 45% to 65% of them occurred a single time. In total, the top ten clones hold approximately 1.2% of the sample. Sequencing was performed on sorted CD4+, CD8+, or CD8+CD57+ T cells (not recorded which) from PBMCs. The receptor source for this set is a human donor with aplastic anemia.

V is TRBV12-3 or TRBV12-4 and J is TRBJ2-3, with 11 bases lining up with TRBD2. V lost 5 bases and J lost 2; bases outside the gene matches: 12. CDR3 length equals 18 residues. The CDR3 DNA reads as TGTGCCAGCAGTGTACAGCGGGAACTAGCGGGAGTCACAGATACGCAGTATTTT. Residues: CASSVQRELAGVTDTQYF.

This clonotype has more than one count but fewer than ten. The chain uses TRBV19 and TRBJ2-2; no reliable D call. Germline values: CDR1 LNHDA, CDR2 SQIVND (reference sequence). The length of the CDR3 is 15 residues. The ends were cut back, 1 base at V and 3 bases at J, with 9 bases in the middle. CDR3 loop: CASSIVTVHTGELFF. The CDR3 DNA reads TGTGCCAGTAGTATAGTTACCGTGCACACCGGGGAGCTGTTTTTT.

V usage is TRBV7-2 and J usage is TRBJ2-1; D ambiguous. CDR1 and CDR2 from the germline V gene are SGHTA and FQGNSA. The V end lost 4 bases, the J end lost 10 bases, and 20 bases lay between the germline ends. The CDR3 loop spans 15 amino acids. The CDR3 sequence is CASSSPGLQRMEQFF. The CDR3 region has the DNA TGTGCCAGCAGCTCACCCGGGCTCCAACGGATGGAGCAGTTCTTC.

This clonotype showed up many times. The chain links TRBV11-1 to TRBJ2-3, with D possibly being TRBD2 (6 bases). CDR3 length equals 15 residues. In germline, CDR1 is SGHAT, CDR2 FQDESV (reference sequence). Trimming removed 4 bases at V and 0 bases at J, with 11 bases between. The CDR3: CASSSRSGSTDTQYF. As DNA, the CDR3 is TGTGCCAGCAGCTCCCGCAGCGGGAGCACAGATACGCAGTATTTT.

The chain couples TRBV5-1 to TRBJ2-1, with no clear D. This CDR3 spans 14 amino acids. Deletions cut 8 bases from V and 0 bases from J, with 12 bases between. Germline lookup yields CDR1 SGHRS and CDR2 YFSETQ. The CDR3 coding sequence is TGCGCCAGTTTTGCCCTTAACTCCTACAATGAGCAGTTCTTC. Protein: CASFALNSYNEQFF. Variable domain in full (rest from reference TRBV5-1 and TRBJ2-1): KAGVTQTPRYLIKTRGQQVTLSCSPISGHRSVSWYQQTPGQGLQFLFEYFSETQRNKGNFPGRFSGRQFSNSRSEMNVSTLELGDSALYLCASFALNSYNEQFFGPGTRLTVL.

This clonotype was observed a handful of times. CDR3 loop: CASSYRGYGYTF. The CDR3 DNA reads as TGTGCCAGCAGTTATCGGGGTTATGGCTACACCTTC. The V call is TRBV7-3, the J call TRBJ1-2, with D uncertain. This CDR3 region has 12 residues. CDR1 is SGHTA and CDR2 is FQGTGA in the germline V gene. Trimming took off 6 bases at V and 5 bases at J, with 10 bases between the two ends. Together with reference TRBV7-3 and TRBJ1-2, the CDR3 gives the full variable domain: GAGVSQTPSNKVTEKGKYVELRCDPISGHTALYWYRQSLGQGPEFLIYFQGTGAADDSGLPNDRFFAVRPEGSVSTLKIQRTERGDSAVYLCASSYRGYGYTFGSGTRLTVV.

J is TRBJ1-5 and V is TRBV7-9; 7 nucleotides match TRBD1. Germline CDR1 and CDR2: SEHNR and FQNEAQ (reference sequence). V trimming: 5 bases; J trimming: 5 bases; junction bases outside the gene matches: 3. The CDR3 is 13 residues long. The CDR3 is CASSRQGHQPQHF. The CDR3, as DNA: TGTGCCAGCAGCAGACAGGGTCATCAGCCCCAGCATTTT.

There are many counts of this clonotype. V usage is TRBV19 and J usage is TRBJ2-4, with D possibly being TRBD1 (7 bases). The CDR3 loop spans 14 amino acids. Germline lookup yields CDR1 LNHDA and CDR2 SQIVND (reference sequence). The V gene lost 5 bases and the J gene lost 6 bases, with 14 bases spanning the gap. CDR3 DNA: TGTGCCAGTAGTGCCGACAGGGAGGCAAACATTCAGTACTTC. As protein: CASSADREANIQYF. The entire variable domain, with the rest obtained from reference TRBV19 and TRBJ2-4, is as follows: DGGITQSPKYLFRKEGQNVTLSCEQNLNHDAMYWYRQDPGQGLRLIYYSQIVNDFQKGDIAEGYSVSREKKESFPLTVTSAQKNPTAFYLCASSADREANIQYFGAGTRLSVL.

The table lists this clonotype with many counts. The chain carries TRBV29-1 and TRBJ2-1, with 11 nucleotides matching TRBD1. This CDR3 has 14 residues. Trimming took 2 bases from V and 8 from J; bases not matched to a gene: 5. Germline V gene data show CDR1 as SQVTM and CDR2 as ANQGSEA. The CDR3 loop reads CSVEQDRGRHEQFF. In nucleotides, the CDR3 is TGCAGCGTTGAACAGGACAGGGGGCGTCATGAGCAGTTCTTC.

This clonotype has only one observation. Because it lacks the conserved phenylalanine or tryptophan at the end, this CDR3 is likely a read error. The chain employs TRBV15 and TRBJ2-5, with D unresolved. The CDR3 consists of 12 residues. The V end lost 0 bases, the J end lost 5 bases, and 4 bases lay between the germline ends. The germline V gene encodes CDR1 LNHNV and CDR2 YYDKDF (reference sequence). As DNA, the CDR3 is TGTGCCACCAGCAGAGATAGGGAGACCCAGTACTCC. It yields the protein CATSRDRETQYS.

The chain uses TRBV7-9 and TRBJ2-3, with D perhaps TRBD1 (6 bases). Trimming left V 4 bases short and J 5 bases short, with 13 bases between. There are 14 residues in the CDR3. CDR1 SEHNR and CDR2 FQNEAQ come from the germline V gene (reference sequence). The CDR3 region is CASSSGQPRDTQYF. The DNA of the CDR3 is TGTGCCAGCAGCTCAGGACAGCCCCGAGATACGCAGTATTTT.

This sequence joins TRBV20-1 and TRBJ2-7; 11 nucleotides align to TRBD2. The J segment lost 2 bases and the V segment lost 0 bases, leaving 3 bases of the junction unmatched. CDR1 and CDR2 from the germline V gene are DFQATT and SNEGSKA (reference sequence). The CDR3 totals 15 residues. The CDR3, as DNA: TGCAGTGCTAGAGAACTAGCGGGAGTTCCCTACGAGCAGTACTTC. Its protein is CSARELAGVPYEQYF.

This chain connects TRBV29-1 to TRBJ2-7; TRBD2 matches at 12 bases. Trimming took 2 bases from V and 3 from J; bases not matched to a gene: 5. Germline CDR1 reads SQVTM; CDR2 reads ANQGSEA. The CDR3 loop spans 15 amino acids. CDR3: CSVEPTSGSNYEQYF. The CDR3 DNA follows: TGCAGCGTTGAACCGACTAGCGGGAGTAACTACGAGCAGTACTTC.

The V call is TRBV6-6, the J call TRBJ2-7; the match to TRBD2 covers 15 bases. Germline CDR1 reads MNHNY; CDR2 reads SVGAGI (reference sequence). The CDR3 sequence is 17 residues long. The V segment lost 8 bases and the J segment 0 bases; nucleotides outside the gene matches: 8. The CDR3 nucleotides are TGTGCCAGCCTCGGGACTAGCGGGGGGCACAGCTCCTACGAGCAGTACTTC. Translating it yields CASLGTSGGHSSYEQYF.

V gene TRBV19 combines with J gene TRBJ1-2; possibly TRBD1 for D (6 bases). V lost 5 bases, J lost 8 bases, and 12 bases lay in between. Germline CDR1 is LNHDA and CDR2 is SQIVND (reference sequence). This CDR3 is built from 12 residues. The CDR3 nucleotides are TGTGCCAGTAGTTTCGCAGGGGACGGCTACACCTTC. Encoded protein: CASSFAGDGYTF.

This clonotype was detected only once. V usage is TRBV10-3 and J usage is TRBJ1-6; D is ambiguous. The CDR3 runs 14 residues. The ends were cut back, 8 bases at V and 5 bases at J, with 13 bases in the middle. Germline V gene lookup returns CDR1 ENHRY and CDR2 SYGVKD. The CDR3 DNA reads as TGTGCCATCGCGAATCAAGGCAATAATTCACCCCTCCACTTT. Translated, it gives CAIANQGNNSPLHF.

The rearrangement links TRBV25-1 to TRBJ2-7, with 9 bases matching TRBD2. The CDR3 length is 13 residues. Per the germline V gene, CDR1 is MGHDK and CDR2 is SYGVNS. The V segment lost 6 bases and the J segment 5 bases; nucleotides outside the gene matches: 5. CDR3 nucleotides: TGTGCCAGCAGAACCAGCGGGGGGCACGAGCAGTACTTC. This translates into CASRTSGGHEQYF.

Points on this clonotype: One end of the junction fails to match germline, which may point to a read error. This chain connects TRBV2 to TRBJ1-5, with 11 bases lining up with TRBD1. The CDR3 runs 15 residues. The V gene's germline CDR1 is SNHLY and CDR2 FYNNEI. DNA of the CDR3: TGTGCTAGCAGTGGGACAGGGGGGAGCAATCAGCCCCAGCATTTT. It encodes CASSGTGGSNQPQHF. The full variable domain, in which reference TRBV2 and TRBJ1-5 provide the parts outside the CDR3, is EPEVTQTPSHQVTQMGQEVILRCVPISNHLYFYWYRQILGQKVEFLVSFYNNEISEKSEIFDDQFSVERPDGSNFTLKIRSTKLEDSAMYFCASSGTGGSNQPQHFGDGTRLSIL.

The gene calls are TRBV18 and TRBJ2-7, with D unresolved. Trimming pared 0 bases from V and 2 bases from J, leaving 8 bases between. The CDR3 extends over 14 amino acids. CDR1 and CDR2 from the germline V gene are KGHSH and LQKENI. CDR3 nucleotides: TGTGCCAGCTCACCACCGGCCGAAACCTACGAGCAGTACTTC. Amino acid sequence: CASSPPAETYEQYF.

This clonotype occurred many times. The chain joins TRBV9 to TRBJ1-3, with D uncertain. The ends were cut back, 0 bases at V and 0 bases at J, with 7 bases in the middle. The CDR3 runs 15 residues. The germline V gene encodes CDR1 SGDLS and CDR2 YYNGEE. CDR3 coding DNA: TGTGCCAGCAGCGTAGGTGGAATCTCTGGAAACACCATATATTTT. Protein product: CASSVGGISGNTIYF.

This clonotype was observed a few times. The CDR3 nucleotides are TGTGCCATCAGTCCCGACGGACAGCCCCAGCATTTT. Translating it yields CAISPDGQPQHF. V usage is TRBV10-3 and J usage is TRBJ1-5; D gene unclear. Trimming shortened V by 5 bases and J by 7 bases, and 9 bases separated the two germline ends. The CDR3 is 12 amino acids. The V gene's germline CDR1 is ENHRY and CDR2 SYGVKD.

CDR3 nucleotide sequence: TGTGCCAGCAGTTACGGGATGGCCTATAATTCACCCCTCCACTTT. Its protein is CASSYGMAYNSPLHF. V usage is TRBV6-5 and J usage is TRBJ1-6; D uncertain. CDR1 and CDR2 (germline): MNHEY, SVGAGI. Trimming stripped 2 bases from V and 2 bases from J, with 7 bases between. This CDR3 spans 15 amino acids.

The chain uses TRBV12-3 or TRBV12-4 and TRBJ2-3; 9 bases line up with TRBD2. This CDR3 contains 14 residues. V lost 3 bases, J lost 6 bases, and 4 bases stayed unmatched. The CDR3 bases are TGTGCCAGCAGTTTTAGCGGGAGTGGGGATACGCAGTATTTT. This codes for CASSFSGSGDTQYF.

This CDR3 is CATSDLAPGNEQFF. CDR3 in DNA: TGTGCCACCAGTGATTTAGCGCCGGGGAATGAGCAGTTCTTC. This chain joins TRBV24-1 and TRBJ2-1, with a possible D match to TRBD2 (5 bases). Between the trimmed V and J ends, which lost 1 base and 7 bases, there was a span of 10 bases. This CDR3 comprises 14 residues. Germline assignment: CDR1 KGHDR and CDR2 SFDVKD.

The chain uses TRBV9 and TRBJ2-7; 11 nucleotides line up with TRBD2. The germline V gene has CDR1 SGDLS and CDR2 YYNGEE. The junction had 4 bases not matched to a gene; V was cut back by 0 bases and J by 5 bases. The CDR3 has 15 amino acids. CDR3 sequence reads: CASSVEGSGGDEQYF. The CDR3 DNA sequence: TGTGCCAGCAGCGTAGAAGGTAGCGGGGGGGACGAGCAGTACTTC. Full variable domain (rest looked up from reference TRBV9 and TRBJ2-7): DSGVTQTPKHLITATGQRVTLRCSPRSGDLSVYWYQQSLDQGLQFLIQYYNGEERAKGNILERFSAQQFPDLHSELNLSSLELGDSALYFCASSVEGSGGDEQYFGPGTRLTVT.

CDR3 protein: CASSQRGGRNTIYF. CDR3 bases: TGCGCCAGCAGCCAAAGAGGGGGGAGAAACACCATATATTTT. The J gene is TRBJ1-3, the V gene TRBV4-1, with a possible D match to TRBD1 (6 bases). The CDR3 spans 14 residues. Germline V gene sequence: CDR1 MGHRA, CDR2 YSYEKL. V was pared by 2 bases and J by 5 bases, with 10 bases between.

The CDR3 DNA reads as TGTGCCAGCAGCTTAGATCAGGGGTGGACCGGGGAGCTGTTTTTT. Protein: CASSLDQGWTGELFF. J is TRBJ2-2 and V is TRBV7-2, with D possibly matching TRBD1 (6 bases). This CDR3 is 15 amino acids long. Trimming cost V 1 base and J 5 bases, with 11 bases left between them. Germline V gene data show CDR1 as SGHTA and CDR2 as FQGNSA.

There are a few counts of this clonotype. The chain combines TRBV7-8 with TRBJ1-4; 8 bases are shared with TRBD1. Trimming at V came to 5 bases and at J to 7 bases, leaving 6 bases not matched to a gene. The CDR3 sequence is 14 residues long. Germline V gene lookup returns CDR1 SGHVS and CDR2 FQNEAQ. The CDR3 loop reads CASSQGALGEKLFF. The CDR3 DNA sequence: TGTGCCAGCAGCCAGGGGGCCTTGGGTGAAAAACTGTTTTTT.

This clonotype was seen ten or more times. The rearrangement links TRBV12-3 or TRBV12-4 to TRBJ2-7; 7 bases align to TRBD1. V shed 3 bases, J shed 6 bases, and the junction held 8 bases outside the gene matches. CDR3 length: 14 amino acids. The CDR3 DNA is TGTGCCAGCAGTTTCCCGGGACAGTTGACCGAGCAGTACTTC. This sequence encodes CASSFPGQLTEQYF.

This chain links TRBV2 with TRBJ1-5, with a tentative D call TRBD1 (6 bases). Trimming shortened V by 5 bases and J by 7 bases, and 18 bases separated the two germline ends. Per the germline V gene, CDR1 is SNHLY and CDR2 is FYNNEI. CDR3 length equals 15 residues. The DNA of the CDR3 is TGTGCCAGCAGTCCGTCAGGGGCCGTCCGACAGCCCCAGCATTTT. It encodes CASSPSGAVRQPQHF.

The genes are TRBV24-1 and TRBJ2-1, with TRBD2 identical over 9 bases. The germline V gene has CDR1 KGHDR and CDR2 SFDVKD. After removal of 0 bases from V and 11 bases from J, the junction contained 13 bases not matched to a gene. CDR3 size: 17 residues. CDR3 DNA: TGTGCCACCAGTGATTTGCAAGTCGGGGGACTAGCCGGCAAGCAGTTCTTC. As protein: CATSDLQVGGLAGKQFF.

This clonotype was found many times. The chain employs TRBV5-1 and TRBJ2-2; TRBD1 aligns across 7 bases. Germline V gives CDR1 SGHRS, CDR2 YFSETQ. Losses at the gene ends were 5 bases for V and 1 base for J; bases not matched to a gene: 5. This CDR3 has 15 amino acids. In DNA form, the CDR3 reads TGCGCCAGCAGAGAGGGGGCGGTGAACACCGGGGAGCTGTTTTTT. It encodes CASREGAVNTGELFF.